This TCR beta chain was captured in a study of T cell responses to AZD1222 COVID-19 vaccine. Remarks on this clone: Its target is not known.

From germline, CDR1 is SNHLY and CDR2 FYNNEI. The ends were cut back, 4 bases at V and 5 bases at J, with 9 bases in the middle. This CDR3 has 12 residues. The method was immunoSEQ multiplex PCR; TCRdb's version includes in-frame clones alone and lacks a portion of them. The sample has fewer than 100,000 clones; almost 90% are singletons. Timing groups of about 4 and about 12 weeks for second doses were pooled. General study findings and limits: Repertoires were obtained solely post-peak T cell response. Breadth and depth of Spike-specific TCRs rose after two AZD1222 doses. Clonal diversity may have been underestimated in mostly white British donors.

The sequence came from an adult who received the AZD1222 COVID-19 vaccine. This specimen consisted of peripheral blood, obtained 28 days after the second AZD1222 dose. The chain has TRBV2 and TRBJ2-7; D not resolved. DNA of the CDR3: TGTGCCAGCAGTGGGCGCCCGGACGAGCAGTACTTC. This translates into CASSGRPDEQYF. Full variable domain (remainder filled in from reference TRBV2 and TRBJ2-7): EPEVTQTPSHQVTQMGQEVILRCVPISNHLYFYWYRQILGQKVEFLVSFYNNEISEKSEIFDDQFSVERPDGSNFTLKIRSTKLEDSAMYFCASSGRPDEQYFGPGTRLTVT.